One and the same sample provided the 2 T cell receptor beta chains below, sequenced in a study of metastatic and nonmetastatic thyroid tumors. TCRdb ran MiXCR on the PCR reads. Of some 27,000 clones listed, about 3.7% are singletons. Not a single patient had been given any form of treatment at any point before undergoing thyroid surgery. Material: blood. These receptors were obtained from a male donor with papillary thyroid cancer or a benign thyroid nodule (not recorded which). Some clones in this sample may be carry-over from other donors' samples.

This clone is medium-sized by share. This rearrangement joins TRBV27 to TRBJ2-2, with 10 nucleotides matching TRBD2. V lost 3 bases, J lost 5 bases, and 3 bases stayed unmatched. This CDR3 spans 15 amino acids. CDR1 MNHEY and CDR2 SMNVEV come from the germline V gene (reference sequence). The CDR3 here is CASSFQLAGTGELFF. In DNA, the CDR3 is TGTGCCAGCAGTTTCCAACTAGCGGGGACCGGGGAGCTGTTTTTT.

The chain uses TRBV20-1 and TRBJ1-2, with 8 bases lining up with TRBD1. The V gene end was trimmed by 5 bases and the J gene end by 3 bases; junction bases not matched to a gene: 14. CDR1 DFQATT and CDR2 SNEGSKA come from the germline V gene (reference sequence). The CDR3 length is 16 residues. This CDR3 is CSAAGTWGQDHYGYTF. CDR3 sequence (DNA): TGCAGTGCTGCAGGGACCTGGGGACAGGACCACTATGGCTACACCTTC.